These T cell receptor beta chains were read from a single sample in a study of blood T cell repertoires in COVID-19. TCRdb's table, derived via immunoSEQ multiplex PCR, lists solely in-frame clones and lacks some. Among some 120,000 clones listed, 70% to 90% were seen once. The sequenced sample consisted of peripheral blood. The source of these receptors is a man aged 35 to 55 with acute or convalescent COVID-19. CDR3s leave out the opening cysteine and the closing phenylalanine or tryptophan. The order of the fields is J gene, V gene, D gene, CDR3 protein. The D gene is left open where the match is weak.

TRBJ2-2 | TRBV19 | TRBD1 | ASYRGPGELF
TRBJ1-3 | TRBV18 | NA | ASSPPNTGGNTIY
TRBJ2-1 | TRBV5-4 | NA | ASSLMREQF
TRBJ1-2 | TRBV14 | TRBD1 | ASSPQGAYGYT
TRBJ2-7 | TRBV6-2/TRBV6-3 | TRBD2 | ASSYRTSGRAVSYEQY
TRBJ2-7 | TRBV18 | TRBD1 | ASSPRRGLDEQY
TRBJ1-6 | TRBV11-3 | NA | ASSFPKKTGNSPLH
TRBJ1-6 | TRBV28 | NA | ASSRSRNYNSPLH
TRBJ2-1 | TRBV4-1 | NA | ASSQGEGVSYNEQF
TRBJ2-1 | TRBV10-2 | NA | ASSERRDYNEQF
TRBJ2-7 | TRBV6-5 | TRBD1 | ASSTNDRGEQY
TRBJ1-1 | TRBV28 | TRBD1 | ATVPGGTGGRTEAF
TRBJ2-2 | TRBV20-1 | NA | SASRRGDTGELF
TRBJ2-7 | TRBV19 | TRBD1 | ASSIGRGTGGYEQY
TRBJ2-2 | TRBV6-5 | NA | ASSPGLSLTGELF
TRBJ1-1 | TRBV7-9 | NA | ASSLGGANTEAF
TRBJ2-1 | TRBV27 | NA | ASSLSHPLYNEQF
TRBJ1-1 | TRBV5-1 | NA | ASSLTRGNTEAF
TRBJ1-5 | TRBV21-1 | NA | ARQRTYRTGGNQPQH
TRBJ1-2 | TRBV19 | TRBD1 | ASSIGGVDRGLLEGYT
TRBJ1-6 | TRBV28 | TRBD1 | ASSTPGQGAHSPLH
TRBJ2-1 | TRBV18 | NA | ASSPQTTNEQF
TRBJ1-4 | TRBV6-1 | NA | ASTTQGQGEKLF
TRBJ1-6 | TRBV5-1 | NA | ASSLDQGYNSPLH
TRBJ1-2 | TRBV28 | NA | ASSLRAGYGYT
TRBJ2-5 | TRBV6-2/TRBV6-3 | TRBD2 | ASSYSGLAGRLVETQY
TRBJ2-7 | TRBV7-2 | TRBD2 | ASRFLAGHSYEQY
TRBJ1-2 | TRBV28 | TRBD1 | ASSIPGQGANYGYT
TRBJ2-5 | TRBV3-1/TRBV3-2 | TRBD2 | ASSHRTSARRETQY
TRBJ2-7 | TRBV6-2/TRBV6-3 | NA | ASSYNGLPRGQY
TRBJ2-5 | TRBV6-5 | TRBD2 | ASNSGGGPRETQY
TRBJ2-7 | TRBV6-6 | NA | ASSYLYYEQY
TRBJ2-7 | TRBV7-2 | NA | ASSLSLSSSGRAYEQY
TRBJ2-7 | TRBV5-1 | NA | ASSLGPRGIQYEQY
TRBJ1-1 | TRBV13 | NA | ASSSQNRDKRTEAF
TRBJ2-1 | TRBV9 | NA | ASSPGSFGNEQF
TRBJ2-2 | TRBV29-1 | NA | SVARDSKSGELF
TRBJ1-5 | TRBV2 | NA | ASSLARVSNQPQH
TRBJ1-5 | TRBV2 | TRBD1 | ASSEGQGVYSNQPQH
TRBJ2-1 | TRBV10-1 | TRBD2 | ASSESASGQNNEQF
TRBJ1-6 | TRBV19 | NA | ATRKSGTVNSPLH